This T cell receptor (beta chain) was sequenced during a study of blood T cell repertoires in COVID-19. For the study at large: Italy, Spain and the United States were the sources of the convalescent and acute COVID-19 samples. PBMCs, B-cell-depleted T cells, or T cells were the source of the cDNA or gDNA that made up the material.

Germline lookup yields CDR1 KGHSH and CDR2 LQKENI. This CDR3 has 16 amino acids. The ends were cut back, 2 bases at V and 0 bases at J, with 13 bases in the middle. This clone was seen more than once but under ten times. Original handling: The assay estimated nucleated cells by amplifying reference gene primers. Measured with immunoSEQ multiplex PCR; TCRdb has only the in-frame clones, and not every one. V and J calls and clone size are those listed in that table; D and trimming were worked out from the DNA. Found here are under 80,000 clones, 82% of them singletons; the top ten hold approximately 12%.

Sequencing was carried out using peripheral blood. The V gene is TRBV18, the J gene TRBJ1-1; D not resolved. This TCR was recovered from a man aged 45 to 65 with acute or convalescent COVID-19. CDR3 nucleotide sequence: TGTGCCAGCTCACCATCGGAGGGTAGCATGAACACTGAAGCTTTCTTT. Its translation: CASSPSEGSMNTEAFF.